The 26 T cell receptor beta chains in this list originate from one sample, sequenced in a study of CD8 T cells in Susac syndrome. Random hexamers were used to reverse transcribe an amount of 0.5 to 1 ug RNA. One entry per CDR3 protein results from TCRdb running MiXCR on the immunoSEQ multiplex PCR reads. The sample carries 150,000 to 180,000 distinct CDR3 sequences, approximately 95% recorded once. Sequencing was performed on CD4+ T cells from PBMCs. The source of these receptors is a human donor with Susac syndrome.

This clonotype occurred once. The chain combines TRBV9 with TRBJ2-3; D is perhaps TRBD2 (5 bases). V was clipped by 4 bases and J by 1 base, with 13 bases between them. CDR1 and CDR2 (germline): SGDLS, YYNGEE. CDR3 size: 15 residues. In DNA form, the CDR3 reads TGTGCCAGCAGCCCAGGACTTTTCCGCACAGATACGCAGTATTTT. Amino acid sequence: CASSPGLFRTDTQYF.

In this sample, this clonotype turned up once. The CDR3 DNA is TGTGCCAGCAGTTTTTCGAGCGGGCAGGGGGCCGGAGGTAGGCAAAAACTGTTTTTT. This sequence encodes CASSFSSGQGAGGRQKLFF. This chain uses TRBV12-3 or TRBV12-4 with TRBJ1-4; 8 nucleotides agree with TRBD1. The CDR3 consists of 19 residues. Trimming removed 3 bases from V and 9 bases from J; junction bases left unmatched: 21.

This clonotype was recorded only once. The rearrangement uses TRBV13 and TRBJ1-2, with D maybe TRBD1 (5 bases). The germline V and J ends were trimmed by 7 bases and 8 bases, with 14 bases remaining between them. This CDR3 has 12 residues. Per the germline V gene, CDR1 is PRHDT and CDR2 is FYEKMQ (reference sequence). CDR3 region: CASKIGESGYTF. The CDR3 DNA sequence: TGTGCCAGCAAAATAGGGGAGTCCGGCTACACCTTC.

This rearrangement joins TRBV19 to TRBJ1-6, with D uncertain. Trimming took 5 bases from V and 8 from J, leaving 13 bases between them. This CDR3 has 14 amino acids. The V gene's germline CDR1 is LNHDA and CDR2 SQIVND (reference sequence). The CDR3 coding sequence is TGTGCCAGTAGTTCGGAGGGTGGTGATTCACCCCTCCACTTT. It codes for CASSSEGGDSPLHF.

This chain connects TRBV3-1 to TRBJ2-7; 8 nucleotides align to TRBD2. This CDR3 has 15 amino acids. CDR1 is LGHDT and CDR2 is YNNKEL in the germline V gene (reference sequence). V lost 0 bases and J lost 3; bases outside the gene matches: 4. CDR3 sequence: CASSQEASGFYEQYF. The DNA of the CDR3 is TGTGCCAGCAGCCAAGAGGCTAGCGGGTTCTACGAGCAGTACTTC.

The CDR3 reads CASSLIWAGNGYTF. The CDR3 nucleotides are TGTGCCAGCAGCTTAATCTGGGCAGGGAATGGCTACACCTTC. The genes are TRBV7-9 and TRBJ1-2; weak D call: TRBD1 (5 bases). The CDR3 is 14 residues long. Germline V gene lookup returns CDR1 SEHNR and CDR2 FQNEAQ (reference sequence). V lost 2 bases and J 6 bases, leaving 13 bases between the germline ends.

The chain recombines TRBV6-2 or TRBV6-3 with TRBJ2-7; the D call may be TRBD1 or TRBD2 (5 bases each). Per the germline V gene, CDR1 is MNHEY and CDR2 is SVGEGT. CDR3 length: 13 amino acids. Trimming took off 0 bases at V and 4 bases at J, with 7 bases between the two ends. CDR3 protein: CASSYSGPYEQYF. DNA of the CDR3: TGTGCCAGCAGTTACTCGGGACCATACGAGCAGTACTTC.

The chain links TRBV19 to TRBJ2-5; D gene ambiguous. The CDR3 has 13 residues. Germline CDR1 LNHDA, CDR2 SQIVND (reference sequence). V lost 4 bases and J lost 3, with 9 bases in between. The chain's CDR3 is CASSRSAKETQYF. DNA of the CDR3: TGTGCCAGTAGTAGGTCGGCTAAAGAGACCCAGTACTTC.

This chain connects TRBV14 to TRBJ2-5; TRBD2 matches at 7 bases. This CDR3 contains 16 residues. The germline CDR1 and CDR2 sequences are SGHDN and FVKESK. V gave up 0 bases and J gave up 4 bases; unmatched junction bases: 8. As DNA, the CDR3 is TGTGCCAGCAGCCAAGATCGAGGACTAGTACGAGAGACCCAGTACTTC. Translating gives CASSQDRGLVRETQYF.

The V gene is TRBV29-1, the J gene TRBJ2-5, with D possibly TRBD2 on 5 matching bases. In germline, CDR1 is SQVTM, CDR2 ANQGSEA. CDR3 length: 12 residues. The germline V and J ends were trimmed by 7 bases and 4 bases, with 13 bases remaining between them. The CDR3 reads CSGQLGTETQYF. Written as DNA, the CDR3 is TGCAGCGGGCAACTAGGAACAGAGACCCAGTACTTC. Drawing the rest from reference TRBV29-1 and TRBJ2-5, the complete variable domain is SAVISQKPSRDICQRGTSLTIQCQVDSQVTMMFWYRQQPGQSLTLIATANQGSEATYESGFVIDKFPISRPNLTFSTLTVSNMSPEDSSIYLCSGQLGTETQYFGPGTRLLVL.

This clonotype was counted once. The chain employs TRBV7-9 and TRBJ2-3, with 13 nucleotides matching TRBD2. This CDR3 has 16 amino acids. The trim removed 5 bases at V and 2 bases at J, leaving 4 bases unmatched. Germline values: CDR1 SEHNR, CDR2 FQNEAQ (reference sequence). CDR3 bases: TGTGCCAGCAGCATGGGACTAGCGGGGACCACAGATACGCAGTATTTT. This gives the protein CASSMGLAGTTDTQYF.

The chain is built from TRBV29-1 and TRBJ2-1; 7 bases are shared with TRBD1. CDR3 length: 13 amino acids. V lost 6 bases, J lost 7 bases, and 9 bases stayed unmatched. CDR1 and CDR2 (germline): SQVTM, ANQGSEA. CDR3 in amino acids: CSVPDRVVNEQFF. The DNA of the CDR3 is TGCAGCGTACCAGACAGGGTAGTAAATGAGCAGTTCTTC.

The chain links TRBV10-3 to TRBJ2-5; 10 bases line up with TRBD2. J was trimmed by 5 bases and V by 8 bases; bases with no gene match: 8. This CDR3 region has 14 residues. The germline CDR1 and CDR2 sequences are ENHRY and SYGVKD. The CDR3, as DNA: TGTGCCATCGCTCGGACTAGCGGTGATGAGACCCAGTACTTC. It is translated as CAIARTSGDETQYF.

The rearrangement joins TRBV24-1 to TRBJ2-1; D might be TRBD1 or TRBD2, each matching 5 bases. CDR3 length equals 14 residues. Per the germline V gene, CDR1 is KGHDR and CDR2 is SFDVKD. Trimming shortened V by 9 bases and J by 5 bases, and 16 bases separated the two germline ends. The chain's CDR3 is CATSRGEEDNEQFF. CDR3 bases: TGTGCCACCTCCAGAGGGGAAGAAGACAATGAGCAGTTCTTC.

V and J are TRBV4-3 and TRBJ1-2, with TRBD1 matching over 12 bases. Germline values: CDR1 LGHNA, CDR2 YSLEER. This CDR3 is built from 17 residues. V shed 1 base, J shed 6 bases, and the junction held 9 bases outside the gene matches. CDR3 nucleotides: TGCGCCAGCAGCCAAGTCCTACCGGGACAGGGGGCGAATGGCTACACCTTC. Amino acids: CASSQVLPGQGANGYTF.

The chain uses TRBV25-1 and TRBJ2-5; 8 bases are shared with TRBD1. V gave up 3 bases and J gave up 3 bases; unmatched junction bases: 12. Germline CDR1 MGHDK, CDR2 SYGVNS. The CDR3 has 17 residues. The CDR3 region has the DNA TGTGCCAGCAGTGACCCTCAGCCGACAGGGGAAGAAGAGACCCAGTACTTC. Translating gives CASSDPQPTGEEETQYF.

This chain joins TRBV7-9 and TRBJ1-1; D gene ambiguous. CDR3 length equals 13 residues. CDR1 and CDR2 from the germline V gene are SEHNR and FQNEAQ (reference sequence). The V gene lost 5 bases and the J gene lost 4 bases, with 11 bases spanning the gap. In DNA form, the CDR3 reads TGTGCCAGCAGCCCGCCGGGGTTCACTGAAGCTTTCTTT. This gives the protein CASSPPGFTEAFF. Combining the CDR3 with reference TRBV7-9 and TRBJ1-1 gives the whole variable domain DTGVSQNPRHKITKRGQNVTFRCDPISEHNRLYWYRQTLGQGPEFLTYFQNEAQLEKSRLLSDRFSAERPKGSFSTLEIQRTEQGDSAMYLCASSPPGFTEAFFGQGTRLTVV.

The chain's CDR3 is CASSVADRDYEQYF. The CDR3 nucleotides are TGTGCCAGCAGCGTAGCGGACAGGGATTACGAGCAGTACTTC. The chain is built from TRBV9 and TRBJ2-7, with TRBD1 matching 8 bases. The trim removed 0 bases at V and 4 bases at J, leaving 3 bases unmatched. CDR3 size: 14 residues. The germline V gene encodes CDR1 SGDLS and CDR2 YYNGEE.

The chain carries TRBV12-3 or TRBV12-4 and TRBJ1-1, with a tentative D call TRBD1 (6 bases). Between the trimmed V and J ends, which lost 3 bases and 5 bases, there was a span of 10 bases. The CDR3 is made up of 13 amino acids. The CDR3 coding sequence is TGTGCCAGCAGTTTTGGGGGGCGGACTGAAGCTTTCTTT. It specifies CASSFGGRTEAFF.

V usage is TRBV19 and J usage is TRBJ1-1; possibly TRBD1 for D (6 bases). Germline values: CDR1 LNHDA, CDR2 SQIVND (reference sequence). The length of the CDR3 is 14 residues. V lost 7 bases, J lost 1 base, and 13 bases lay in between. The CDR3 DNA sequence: TGTGCCAGTACCGATACAGGGAGGAACACTGAAGCTTTCTTT. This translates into CASTDTGRNTEAFF.

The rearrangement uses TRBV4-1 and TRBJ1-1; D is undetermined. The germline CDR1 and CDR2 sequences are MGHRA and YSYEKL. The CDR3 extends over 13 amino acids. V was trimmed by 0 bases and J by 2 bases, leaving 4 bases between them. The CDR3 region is CASSQDHNTEAFF. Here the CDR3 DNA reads TGCGCCAGCAGCCAAGATCACAACACTGAAGCTTTCTTT.

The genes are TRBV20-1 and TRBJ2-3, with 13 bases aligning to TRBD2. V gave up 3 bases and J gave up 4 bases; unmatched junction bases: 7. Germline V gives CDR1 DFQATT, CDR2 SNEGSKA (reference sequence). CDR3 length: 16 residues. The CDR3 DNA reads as TGCAGTGCTAGGCTGACTAGCGGGGGGCCCTCAGATACGCAGTATTTT. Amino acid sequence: CSARLTSGGPSDTQYF.

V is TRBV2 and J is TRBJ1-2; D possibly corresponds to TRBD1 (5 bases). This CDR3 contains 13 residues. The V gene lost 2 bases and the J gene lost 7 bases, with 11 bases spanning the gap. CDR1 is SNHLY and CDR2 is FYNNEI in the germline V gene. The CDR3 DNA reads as TGTGCCAGCAGTGAATATGGGGCCCCTGGCTACACCTTC. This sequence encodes CASSEYGAPGYTF.

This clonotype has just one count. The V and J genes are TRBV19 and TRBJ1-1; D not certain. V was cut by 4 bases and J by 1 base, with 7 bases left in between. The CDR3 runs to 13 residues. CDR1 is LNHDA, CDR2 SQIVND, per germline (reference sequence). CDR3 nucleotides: TGTGCCAGTAGTACCGGACCGAACACTGAAGCTTTCTTT. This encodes CASSTGPNTEAFF.

The CDR3 here is CASSFEPEDTEAFF. Written as DNA, the CDR3 is TGTGCCAGCAGTTTTGAACCGGAGGACACTGAAGCTTTCTTT. This chain connects TRBV12-3 or TRBV12-4 to TRBJ1-1; D is uncertain. CDR3 length: 14 residues. V lost 3 bases, J lost 3 bases, and 11 bases lay in between.

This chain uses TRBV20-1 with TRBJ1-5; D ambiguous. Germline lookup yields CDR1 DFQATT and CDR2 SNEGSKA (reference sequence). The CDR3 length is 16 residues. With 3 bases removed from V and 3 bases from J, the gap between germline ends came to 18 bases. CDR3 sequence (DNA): TGCAGTGCTAGGGATCTCAAGGGAAATATCAATCAGCCCCAGCATTTT. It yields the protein CSARDLKGNINQPQHF.